These 17 T cell receptor beta chains were sequenced from one sample in a study of shared clonotypes between healthy human individuals. Measured with immunoSEQ multiplex PCR; TCRdb has only the in-frame clones, and not every one. The sample holds roughly 2.6 million clones, about 92% seen once. The sequenced sample consisted of naive CD4+ T cells sorted from blood. Indicated subset: CD45RA+ positively selected. The receptors come from a man between 18 and 29 years old in good health.

CDR3 sequence reads: CASSLLTGGGIGELFF. In DNA form, the CDR3 reads TGCGCCAGCAGCTTACTGACAGGGGGCGGTATCGGGGAGCTGTTTTTT. V gene TRBV5-1 combines with J gene TRBJ2-2; 10 positions agree with TRBD1. The CDR3 loop spans 16 amino acids. Trimming took 2 bases from V and 7 from J; bases not matched to a gene: 8. Looked up from germline, CDR1 is SGHRS and CDR2 is YFSETQ.

The rearrangement uses TRBV10-3 and TRBJ2-1; a possible D gene is TRBD2 (6 bases). The V end was cut by 3 bases, the J end by 7 bases, with 10 bases between. CDR1 is ENHRY and CDR2 is SYGVKD in the germline V gene. CDR3 length equals 13 residues. The CDR3: CAISDLSGNEQFF. The CDR3 DNA reads TGTGCCATCAGTGACCTTAGCGGAAATGAGCAGTTCTTC.

The chain recombines TRBV18 with TRBJ1-1; D is unresolved. The CDR3 is made up of 15 amino acids. The germline V gene has CDR1 KGHSH and CDR2 LQKENI. V lost 3 bases and J 0 bases, leaving 11 bases between the germline ends. CDR3 amino acids: CASSPTALLNTEAFF. For the CDR3, the DNA is TGTGCCAGCTCACCCACAGCACTTCTGAACACTGAAGCTTTCTTT.

The chain employs TRBV28 and TRBJ2-1, with 7 bases matching TRBD1. V dropped 6 bases and J dropped 10; count of bases not matched to a gene: 6. The CDR3 spans 12 residues. From germline, CDR1 is MDHEN and CDR2 SYDVKM. In nucleotides, the CDR3 is TGTGCCAGCAGCCTAATACAGGGGGAGCAGTTCTTC. Its translation: CASSLIQGEQFF.

This chain connects TRBV6-5 to TRBJ2-1; D is perhaps TRBD2 (6 bases). Germline CDR1 and CDR2: MNHEY and SVGAGI. CDR3 size: 14 residues. Trimming removed 7 bases at V and 11 bases at J, with 21 bases between. The CDR3 DNA reads as TGTGCCAGCAAAGGAGGGCCCCATAGCAACAAGCAGTTCTTC. This gives the protein CASKGGPHSNKQFF.

CDR3 nucleotides: TGCGCCAGCAGCTTGGTTTCCGGGTACTCCTACGAGCAGTACTTC. This translates into CASSLVSGYSYEQYF. V and J are TRBV5-1 and TRBJ2-7; D is unclear. This CDR3 is 15 amino acids long. V was clipped by 0 bases and J by 0 bases, with 10 bases between them. The germline gives CDR1 SGHRS, CDR2 YFSETQ. Drawing the rest from reference TRBV5-1 and TRBJ2-7, the complete variable domain is KAGVTQTPRYLIKTRGQQVTLSCSPISGHRSVSWYQQTPGQGLQFLFEYFSETQRNKGNFPGRFSGRQFSNSRSEMNVSTLELGDSALYLCASSLVSGYSYEQYFGPGTRLTVT.

The chain couples TRBV5-8 to TRBJ2-3; TRBD2 is a possible D gene (6 bases). The germline CDR1 and CDR2 sequences are SGHTS and YDEGEE. CDR3 size: 16 residues. V lost 1 base to trimming and J lost 8 bases, with 20 bases between them. CDR3 nucleotide sequence: TGTGCCAGCAGCTTGCGGCAGCAGGTCGTCGGGGGTACGCAGTATTTT. Protein: CASSLRQQVVGGTQYF.

V and J are TRBV13 and TRBJ1-2, with 9 bases fitting TRBD1. Germline V CDR1 and CDR2: PRHDT, FYEKMQ (reference sequence). The CDR3 consists of 14 residues. V was clipped by 1 base and J by 4 bases; unmatched bases: 1. The DNA for the CDR3 is TGTGCCAGCAGCTTAGACAGGGGGCTCTATGGCTACACCTTC. Its protein is CASSLDRGLYGYTF. Complete variable domain (other parts from reference TRBV13 and TRBJ1-2): AAGVIQSPRHLIKEKRETATLKCYPIPRHDTVYWYQQGPGQDPQFLISFYEKMQSDKGSIPDRFSAQQFSDYHSELNMSSLELGDSALYFCASSLDRGLYGYTFGSGTRLTVV.

To note about this clone: The sample carries other DNA sequences with the same CDR3. The rearrangement joins TRBV7-2 to TRBJ1-3; the D gene is possibly TRBD1 (6 bases). Germline CDR1 SGHTA, CDR2 FQGNSA. The V and J ends lost 5 bases and 1 base respectively, with 12 bases between them. The CDR3 extends over 15 amino acids. CDR3 in amino acids: CASSLDRVSGNTIYF. In nucleotides, the CDR3 is TGTGCCAGCAGCCTGGACAGAGTATCTGGAAACACCATATATTTT.

The rearrangement links TRBV2 to TRBJ1-3; D not certain. The V end was cut by 6 bases, the J end by 2 bases, with 11 bases between. The CDR3 sequence is 14 residues long. The germline V gene encodes CDR1 SNHLY and CDR2 FYNNEI. The CDR3 region is CASRPDPPGNTIYF. The CDR3 DNA reads as TGTGCCAGCAGACCAGATCCACCTGGAAACACCATATATTTT.

The genes are TRBV19 and TRBJ2-3; the D gene is possibly TRBD2 (6 bases). CDR1 is LNHDA and CDR2 is SQIVND in the germline V gene (reference sequence). Trimming removed 3 bases at V and 0 bases at J, with 7 bases between. The CDR3 length is 14 residues. CDR3 DNA: TGTGCCAGTAGTATGAGCGGGAGCACAGATACGCAGTATTTT. Encoded protein: CASSMSGSTDTQYF.

The chain recombines TRBV18 with TRBJ1-1, with 7 bases that match TRBD1. Germline CDR1 and CDR2: KGHSH and LQKENI. Losses at the gene ends were 5 bases for V and 0 bases for J; bases not matched to a gene: 9. This CDR3 is built from 16 residues. The CDR3 DNA reads as TGTGCCAGCTCATACTCACAGGGGCGGGTGAACACTGAAGCTTTCTTT. Translating gives CASSYSQGRVNTEAFF.

V gene TRBV5-1 combines with J gene TRBJ2-3, with TRBD1 matching 9 bases. There are 15 residues in the CDR3. Germline V lookup: CDR1 SGHRS, CDR2 YFSETQ. After removal of 3 bases from V and 6 bases from J, the junction contained 8 bases not matched to a gene. CDR3 bases: TGCGCCAGCAGCTCTTGGACAGGGGCTCTTGATACGCAGTATTTT. Residues: CASSSWTGALDTQYF. The full variable domain, its missing parts supplied by reference TRBV5-1 and TRBJ2-3, is KAGVTQTPRYLIKTRGQQVTLSCSPISGHRSVSWYQQTPGQGLQFLFEYFSETQRNKGNFPGRFSGRQFSNSRSEMNVSTLELGDSALYLCASSSWTGALDTQYFGPGTRLTVL.

The chain is built from TRBV9 and TRBJ1-1; D call uncertain. This CDR3 spans 14 amino acids. Germline loops: CDR1 SGDLS, CDR2 YYNGEE. V was cut by 2 bases and J by 4 bases, with 12 bases left in between. CDR3 nucleotide sequence: TGTGCCAGCAGCGTCAGGCCCGCGGGCACTGAAGCTTTCTTT. This encodes CASSVRPAGTEAFF. The full variable domain, in which reference TRBV9 and TRBJ1-1 provide the parts outside the CDR3, is DSGVTQTPKHLITATGQRVTLRCSPRSGDLSVYWYQQSLDQGLQFLIQYYNGEERAKGNILERFSAQQFPDLHSELNLSSLELGDSALYFCASSVRPAGTEAFFGQGTRLTVV.

This chain joins TRBV28 and TRBJ1-1, with a tentative D call TRBD1 (6 bases). The V gene's germline CDR1 is MDHEN and CDR2 SYDVKM. CDR3 length: 14 amino acids. Trimming cost V 11 bases and J 7 bases, with 23 bases left between them. Written as DNA, the CDR3 is TGTGCCGTCATTTCCGGGACAAGGGTCGGTGAAGCTTTCTTT. Amino acid sequence: CAVISGTRVGEAFF.

This rearrangement joins TRBV7-2 to TRBJ2-1; a possible D gene is TRBD1 (5 bases). The V gene lost 4 bases and the J gene lost 13 bases, with 11 bases spanning the gap. The CDR3 runs 11 residues. The germline V gene has CDR1 SGHTA and CDR2 FQGNSA. CDR3 region: CASSSQGSQFF. The CDR3 region has the DNA TGTGCCAGCAGCTCCCAGGGAAGTCAGTTCTTC.

The genes are TRBV6-6 and TRBJ2-7; 14 bases line up with TRBD2. This CDR3 has 15 residues. The V gene end was trimmed by 6 bases and the J gene end by 7 bases; junction bases not matched to a gene: 8. The germline V gene encodes CDR1 MNHNY and CDR2 SVGAGI (reference sequence). The CDR3 here is CASSPGTSGRREQYF. The CDR3, as DNA: TGTGCCAGCAGCCCCGGGACTAGCGGGAGACGAGAGCAGTACTTC.